The 8 T cell receptor beta chains reported below all come from one sample, sequenced in a study of shared clonotypes between healthy human individuals. Using immunoSEQ multiplex PCR, the repertoire was profiled, and TCRdb retains in-frame clones only, with some absent. The sample has 2 million to 3 million clones; approximately 93% are singletons. Input material: naive CD4+ T cells from PBMCs. Subset reported: CD45RA+ positively selected. The receptors here all came from a man between 18 and 35 years old in good health. Some clones in this sample may be carry-over from other donors' samples.

The chain joins TRBV2 to TRBJ2-1, with 12 bases fitting TRBD2. V dropped 0 bases and J dropped 7; count of bases not matched to a gene: 4. The CDR3 consists of 16 residues. CDR1 and CDR2 (germline): SNHLY, FYNNEI. CDR3 bases: TGTGCCAGCAGTGAAGCGAGGCTAGCGGGGGGGAATGAGCAGTTCTTC. Translation gives CASSEARLAGGNEQFF.

With regard to this clone: The sample contains more than one DNA sequence encoding this CDR3. V is TRBV28 and J is TRBJ2-5; D call uncertain. CDR1 is MDHEN and CDR2 is SYDVKM in the germline V gene. Trimming left V 3 bases short and J 5 bases short, with 4 bases between. The CDR3 is 11 residues long. The CDR3 loop is CASSLGETQYF. In nucleotides, the CDR3 is TGTGCCAGCAGTTTGGGTGAGACCCAGTACTTC.

This clone was seen only once. This rearrangement joins TRBV5-1 to TRBJ2-1; 7 bases are shared with TRBD2. The CDR3 loop spans 15 amino acids. The junction had 9 bases not matched to a gene; V was cut back by 0 bases and J by 9 bases. Germline V gives CDR1 SGHRS, CDR2 YFSETQ. In nucleotides, the CDR3 is TGCGCCAGCAGCTTGGGTACGGGAGGTTGGGGTGAGCAGTTCTTC. It codes for CASSLGTGGWGEQFF.

The genes are TRBV5-4 and TRBJ2-7, with D perhaps assigned TRBD1 or TRBD2 (5 bases each). Germline V CDR1 and CDR2: SGHNT, YYREEE (reference sequence). This CDR3 has 13 residues. V was shortened by 3 bases and J by 0 bases, with 7 bases between the two germline ends. The CDR3 region is CASSWDDSYEQYF. Written as DNA, the CDR3 is TGTGCCAGCAGCTGGGACGACTCCTACGAGCAGTACTTC.

In the case of this clone: The junction and the germline gene differ at one end; a read error may be behind it. The genes are TRBV18 and TRBJ2-7; D remains unclear. CDR3 length: 16 residues. Germline lookup yields CDR1 KGHSH and CDR2 LQKENI. CDR3 amino acids: CASSLFGRYPSDEQYF. CDR3 bases: TGTGCCAGCTCACTGTTCGGCCGTTACCCCTCCGACGAGCAGTACTTC.

V usage is TRBV5-1 and J usage is TRBJ2-7; 7 nucleotides match TRBD2. This CDR3 spans 15 amino acids. V dropped 4 bases and J dropped 0; count of bases not matched to a gene: 7. In germline, CDR1 is SGHRS, CDR2 YFSETQ. CDR3 loop: CASSPSGVSSYEQYF. The CDR3, as DNA: TGCGCCAGCAGCCCTAGCGGAGTGAGCTCCTACGAGCAGTACTTC.

In DNA, the CDR3 is TGCGCCAGCAGCCAAACTCCGGGACTAGCGGGAGGGCCCGGTAACGAGCAGTACTTC. This translates into CASSQTPGLAGGPGNEQYF. The chain combines TRBV4-1 with TRBJ2-7, with 16 bases aligning to TRBD2. Germline lookup yields CDR1 MGHRA and CDR2 YSYEKL. Trimming took 2 bases from V and 5 from J; bases not matched to a gene: 12. The CDR3 contains 19 residues.

J is TRBJ2-1 and V is TRBV11-2, with a tentative D call TRBD2 (5 bases). V lost 5 bases and J 7 bases, leaving 18 bases between the germline ends. Looked up from germline, CDR1 is SGHAT and CDR2 is FQNNGV. There are 15 residues in the CDR3. CDR3 in amino acids: CASSPTIGRGNEQFF. The CDR3 DNA follows: TGTGCCAGCAGCCCGACTATTGGCCGTGGTAATGAGCAGTTCTTC.